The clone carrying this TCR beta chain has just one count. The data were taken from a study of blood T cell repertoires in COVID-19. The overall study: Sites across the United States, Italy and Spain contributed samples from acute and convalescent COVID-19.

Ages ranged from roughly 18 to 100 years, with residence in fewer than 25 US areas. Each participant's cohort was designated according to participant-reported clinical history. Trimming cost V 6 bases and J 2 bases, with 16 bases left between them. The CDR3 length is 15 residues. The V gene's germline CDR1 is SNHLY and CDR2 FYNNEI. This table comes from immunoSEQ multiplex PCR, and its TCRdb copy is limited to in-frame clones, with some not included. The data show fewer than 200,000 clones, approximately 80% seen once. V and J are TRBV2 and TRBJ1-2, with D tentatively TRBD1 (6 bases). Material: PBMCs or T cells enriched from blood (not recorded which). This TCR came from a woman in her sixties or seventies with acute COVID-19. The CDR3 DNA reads TGTGCCAGCAGGGCAGACAGGTACCAGAACTATGGCTACACCTTC. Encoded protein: CASRADRYQNYGYTF.